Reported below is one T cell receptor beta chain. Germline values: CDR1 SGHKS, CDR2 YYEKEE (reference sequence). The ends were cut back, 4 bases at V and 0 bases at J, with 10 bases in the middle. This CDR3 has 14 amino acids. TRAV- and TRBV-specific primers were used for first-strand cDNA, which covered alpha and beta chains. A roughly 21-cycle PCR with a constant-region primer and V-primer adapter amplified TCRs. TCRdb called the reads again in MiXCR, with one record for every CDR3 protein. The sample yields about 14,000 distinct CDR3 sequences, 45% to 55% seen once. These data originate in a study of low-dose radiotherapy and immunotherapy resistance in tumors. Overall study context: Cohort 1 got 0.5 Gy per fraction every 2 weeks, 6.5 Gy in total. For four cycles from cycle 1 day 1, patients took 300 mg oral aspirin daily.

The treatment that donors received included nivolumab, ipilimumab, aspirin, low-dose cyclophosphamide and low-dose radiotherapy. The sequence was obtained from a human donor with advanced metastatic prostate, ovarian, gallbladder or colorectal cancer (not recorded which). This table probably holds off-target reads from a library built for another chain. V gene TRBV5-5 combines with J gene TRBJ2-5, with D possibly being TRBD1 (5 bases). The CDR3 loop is CASSQLTDQETQYF. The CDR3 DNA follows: TGTGCCAGCAGCCAATTGACAGACCAAGAGACCCAGTACTTC.